This T cell receptor (beta chain) is drawn from a study of human thymus T cells. Regarding the study as a whole: Gene usage (both V and J) appeared biased in thymic and blood repertoires.

Resections removed during corrective heart surgery provided the thymus tissue used. Points on this clone: Antigen unknown.

Germline V lookup: CDR1 SGHNT, CDR2 YENEEA. Between the trimmed V and J ends, which lost 5 bases and 9 bases, there was a span of 22 bases. The CDR3 runs to 16 residues. The protocol was immunoSEQ multiplex PCR, while the TCRdb copy is restricted to in-frame clones and leaves out a portion. The table includes approximately 70,000 clones, 85% to 95% detected once. The clonotype was recovered from a girl under three years old with a congenital heart defect but otherwise immunologically healthy. The gene calls are TRBV11-3 and TRBJ2-2, with D possibly TRBD1 on 6 matching bases. Specimen: thymus tissue. CDR3: CASSGKTGPKNRELFF. The CDR3 nucleotides read TGTGCCAGCAGCGGTAAGACAGGACCAAAAAACCGGGAGCTGTTTTTT.